The 29 T cell receptor beta chains in this list originate from one sample, sequenced in a study of blood T cells in healthy people across ages. The authors ran a second PCR of 7 to 11 cycles using a sample-barcoded 5' primer and a J-beta primer mix. TCRdb reprocessed the 5' RACE reads via MiXCR and lists one record per CDR3 protein. Of over 1,500,000 distinct CDR3 sequences in the sample, about two fifths are singletons; the top ten hold under 30%. Sequencing input: blood. The receptors were sampled from a human donor in good health.

This clonotype has more than one count but fewer than ten. The J gene is TRBJ2-5, the V gene TRBV7-2, with D maybe TRBD1 (5 bases). Trimming took 3 bases from V and 7 from J, leaving 12 bases between them. CDR3 length equals 13 residues. CDR1 and CDR2 (germline): SGHTA, FQGNSA. CDR3 in amino acids: CASSLGPSRTQYF. CDR3 nucleotide sequence: TGTGCCAGCAGCTTGGGGCCCTCTCGGACCCAGTACTTC.

This chain connects TRBV11-2 to TRBJ2-1; 8 bases align to TRBD2. Germline CDR1 SGHAT, CDR2 FQNNGV. With V trimmed by 7 bases and J by 10 bases, 12 bases remained unmatched. The CDR3 is 14 amino acids. The CDR3 DNA follows: TGTGCCAGCACCAGGGACACCGCGGGGGGCGAGCAGTTCTTC. Translation: CASTRDTAGGEQFF.

This clonotype was picked up a small number of times. This rearrangement joins TRBV27 to TRBJ2-7; 15 bases line up with TRBD2. V trimming: 3 bases; J trimming: 3 bases; junction bases outside the gene matches: 12. CDR1 and CDR2 (germline): MNHEY, SMNVEV (reference sequence). The CDR3 is 19 residues long. CDR3: CASSLTGLAGGISGYEQYF. The CDR3 region has the DNA TGTGCCAGCAGTTTGACAGGACTAGCGGGGGGGATTTCAGGCTACGAGCAGTACTTC.

This chain uses TRBV29-1 with TRBJ2-1, with D perhaps assigned TRBD1 or TRBD2 (5 bases each). Looked up from germline, CDR1 is SQVTM and CDR2 is ANQGSEA. The CDR3 sequence is 14 residues long. Trimming removed 5 bases at V and 7 bases at J, with 18 bases between. CDR3 sequence: CSVPGTQGANEQFF. In nucleotides, the CDR3 is TGCAGCGTTCCGGGAACGCAGGGTGCGAATGAGCAGTTCTTC.

This clonotype was seen a handful of times. V gene TRBV6-2 or TRBV6-3 combines with J gene TRBJ2-5; D not certain. The V and J ends lost 6 bases and 5 bases respectively, with 13 bases between them. This CDR3 region has 13 residues. Germline values: CDR1 MNHEY, CDR2 SVGEGT. The CDR3: CASRDTSRETQYF. CDR3 DNA: TGTGCCAGCAGGGATACCTCCAGGGAGACCCAGTACTTC.

This sequence joins TRBV6-6 and TRBJ2-3; D not certain. With the DNA end fitting TRBJ2-5 better, the J assignment may be wrong. The germline CDR1 and CDR2 sequences are MNHNY and SVGAGI (reference sequence). The CDR3 has 12 residues. The CDR3 reads CASSPSLGTQYF. Written as DNA, the CDR3 is TGTGCCAGCAGTCCGTCCTTGGGGACCCAGTACTTC.

In this sample, this clonotype turned up many times. J is TRBJ2-4 and V is TRBV21-1. The closer fit of TRBJ2-5 to the DNA end suggests the J call may be wrong. TRBV21-1 represents a pseudogene. The CDR3 has 13 residues. CDR3: CASTSYVTETQYF. CDR3 sequence (DNA): TGTGCCAGCACCTCTTACGTAACAGAGACCCAGTACTTC.

CDR3 nucleotides: TGTGCCAGCGGTCTGGGGTTTACCTACGAGCAGTACTTC. This encodes CASGLGFTYEQYF. The V and J genes are TRBV27 and TRBJ2-5; the D is unclear. TRBJ2-7 explains the end of the DNA better; the J call may be wrong. CDR3 length equals 13 residues. Germline values: CDR1 MNHEY, CDR2 SMNVEV (reference sequence).

The chain has TRBV28 and TRBJ2-1; D is possibly TRBD2 (6 bases). With 8 bases removed from V and 6 bases from J, the gap between germline ends came to 14 bases. The CDR3 spans 13 residues. The V gene's germline CDR1 is MDHEN and CDR2 SYDVKM. The CDR3 sequence is CASCGAGRNEQFF. For the CDR3, the DNA is TGTGCCAGCTGCGGGGCCGGTCGCAATGAGCAGTTCTTC.

The V gene is TRBV7-9, the J gene TRBJ2-4; 7 nucleotides align to TRBD1. The end of the DNA aligns better with TRBJ2-7, so the J call may be wrong. The CDR3 is made up of 14 amino acids. Germline CDR1 and CDR2: SEHNR and FQNEAQ (reference sequence). CDR3: CASSIQGTSYEQYF. The CDR3 nucleotides read TGTGCCAGCAGCATACAGGGGACCTCCTACGAGCAGTACTTC.

The chain links TRBV7-8 to TRBJ2-3; 8 nucleotides align to TRBD2. Germline V gene lookup returns CDR1 SGHVS and CDR2 FQNEAQ. Trimming at V came to 5 bases and at J to 2 bases, leaving 9 bases not matched to a gene. The CDR3 is 16 residues long. This CDR3 reads CASSNYRRGDTDTQYF. The CDR3 DNA reads TGTGCCAGCAGCAATTATAGGCGGGGGGACACAGATACGCAGTATTTT.

This clonotype was seen a handful of times. This chain uses TRBV4-1 with TRBJ1-4; TRBD1 might be the D (5 bases). CDR1 and CDR2 from the germline V gene are MGHRA and YSYEKL. The CDR3 has 15 residues. V was trimmed by 4 bases and J by 5 bases, leaving 14 bases between them. The CDR3 DNA is TGCGCCAGCAGCCCCTGGGACGGCCCGAATGAAAAACTGTTTTTT. Translated, it gives CASSPWDGPNEKLFF.

This clonotype was seen more than once but under ten times. The chain couples TRBV4-1 to TRBJ2-7; 11 bases are a match to TRBD1. The CDR3 has 16 residues. The germline V gene has CDR1 MGHRA and CDR2 YSYEKL. Trimming took 2 bases from V and 2 from J; bases not matched to a gene: 5. CDR3 sequence (DNA): TGCGCCAGCAGCCAATCGTGGACAGGGGGCGCCTACGAGCAGTACTTC. Protein sequence: CASSQSWTGGAYEQYF.

This clonotype was seen more than once but under ten times. V gene TRBV4-1 combines with J gene TRBJ1-6, with 8 bases lining up with TRBD1. The junction had 13 bases not matched to a gene; V was cut back by 2 bases and J by 7 bases. This CDR3 spans 18 amino acids. Germline lookup yields CDR1 MGHRA and CDR2 YSYEKL. CDR3 sequence reads: CASSQWSPPRQGNSPLHF. CDR3 sequence (DNA): TGCGCCAGCAGCCAATGGAGCCCCCCTCGACAGGGGAATTCACCCCTCCACTTT.

This clonotype is a singleton in its sample. This chain links TRBV15 with TRBJ1-2; D is undetermined. From germline, CDR1 is LNHNV and CDR2 YYDKDF (reference sequence). CDR3 length: 15 residues. V lost 0 bases to trimming and J lost 2 bases, with 10 bases between them. The CDR3 spells CATSRDLMGNYGYTF. DNA for the CDR3: TGTGCCACCAGCAGAGATCTGATGGGGAACTATGGCTACACCTTC.

J is TRBJ2-1 and V is TRBV6-6; 7 nucleotides agree with TRBD1. The CDR3 runs 15 residues. Germline V CDR1 and CDR2: MNHNY, SVGAGI (reference sequence). The V and J ends lost 0 bases and 3 bases, in that order; junction bases with no gene match: 2. This chain's CDR3 is CASSYSWDSYNEQFF. In DNA, the CDR3 is TGTGCCAGCAGTTACTCTTGGGACAGCTACAATGAGCAGTTCTTC.

This rearrangement joins TRBV20-1 to TRBJ2-5; 9 nucleotides align to TRBD2. Trimming took 1 base from V and 3 from J; bases not matched to a gene: 9. Germline V gene sequence: CDR1 DFQATT, CDR2 SNEGSKA (reference sequence). CDR3 size: 16 residues. The CDR3 here is CSARVSSGGLKETQYF. The CDR3 coding sequence is TGCAGTGCTAGAGTTAGTAGCGGGGGACTCAAAGAGACCCAGTACTTC.

This chain uses TRBV29-1 with TRBJ2-1, with 8 bases fitting TRBD1. This CDR3 is built from 13 residues. J lost 11 bases, V lost 2 bases, and 8 bases had no gene match. Germline-derived CDR1 and CDR2 are SQVTM and ANQGSEA. The DNA for the CDR3 is TGCAGCGTTGAATGGGACAGGAAAAGCAAGCAGTTCTTC. Translation gives CSVEWDRKSKQFF.

V and J are TRBV4-3 and TRBJ2-5; D remains unclear. Between the trimmed V and J ends, which lost 1 base and 5 bases, there was a span of 8 bases. CDR1 is LGHNA, CDR2 YSLEER, per germline. The CDR3 length is 13 residues. The CDR3 is CASSQVFGETQYF. The CDR3 nucleotides are TGCGCCAGCAGCCAAGTTTTCGGGGAGACCCAGTACTTC.

This chain uses TRBV10-3 with TRBJ1-6; 12 bases are shared with TRBD1. The germline gives CDR1 ENHRY, CDR2 SYGVKD. After removal of 3 bases from V and 10 bases from J, the junction contained 10 bases not matched to a gene. This CDR3 region has 17 residues. This CDR3 is CAISDIGTGGSGSPLHF. CDR3 sequence (DNA): TGTGCCATCAGTGACATCGGGACAGGGGGCTCGGGGTCACCCCTCCACTTT.

This clonotype was seen ten or more times. The CDR3 DNA reads TGTGCCAGCAGGGGGACAGACTACGAGCAGTACTTC. The encoded protein is CASRGTDYEQYF. This chain connects TRBV2 to TRBJ2-7, with 7 nucleotides matching TRBD1. The CDR3 totals 12 residues. V shed 6 bases and J 3 bases; nucleotides not matched to a gene: 2. Germline V gives CDR1 SNHLY, CDR2 FYNNEI. Full variable domain (remainder filled in from reference TRBV2 and TRBJ2-7): EPEVTQTPSHQVTQMGQEVILRCVPISNHLYFYWYRQILGQKVEFLVSFYNNEISEKSEIFDDQFSVERPDGSNFTLKIRSTKLEDSAMYFCASRGTDYEQYFGPGTRLTVT.

V usage is TRBV20-1 and J usage is TRBJ1-1; the D gene is possibly TRBD1 (5 bases). The germline V gene has CDR1 DFQATT and CDR2 SNEGSKA (reference sequence). Trimming removed 3 bases at V and 6 bases at J, with 17 bases between. The CDR3 is 14 residues long. The CDR3 loop reads CSARGVVAGAEAFF. The CDR3 DNA reads TGCAGTGCTAGGGGGGTAGTTGCCGGAGCTGAAGCTTTCTTT.

The rearrangement links TRBV3-1 to TRBJ2-2; D gene uncertain. This CDR3 is built from 16 residues. V lost 1 base, J lost 7 bases, and 16 bases lay in between. The V gene's germline CDR1 is LGHDT and CDR2 YNNKEL (reference sequence). The CDR3 is CASSQARLQGIGELFF. The DNA for the CDR3 is TGTGCCAGCAGCCAAGCGAGGTTACAAGGGATCGGGGAGCTGTTTTTT. Full variable domain (remainder filled in from reference TRBV3-1 and TRBJ2-2): DTAVSQTPKYLVTQMGNDKSIKCEQNLGHDTMYWYKQDSKKFLKIMFSYNNKELIINETVPNRFSPKSPDKAHLNLHINSLELGDSAVYFCASSQARLQGIGELFFGEGSRLTVL.

The gene calls are TRBV7-9 and TRBJ2-1; TRBD1 matches 8 bases. Germline CDR1 and CDR2: SEHNR and FQNEAQ (reference sequence). CDR3 size: 14 residues. V trimming: 10 bases; J trimming: 2 bases; junction bases outside the gene matches: 7. The DNA for the CDR3 is TGTGCCATCGGCCGGGACAGGACCTACAATGAGCAGTTCTTC. Its translation is CAIGRDRTYNEQFF.

The rearrangement links TRBV5-6 to TRBJ2-3; D is unresolved. The V end lost 2 bases, the J end lost 0 bases, and 10 bases lay between the germline ends. The germline CDR1 and CDR2 sequences are SGHDT and YYEEEE. This CDR3 has 15 amino acids. This CDR3 is CASSFQDASTDTQYF. The CDR3 nucleotides read TGTGCCAGCAGCTTCCAAGACGCGAGCACAGATACGCAGTATTTT.

The chain carries TRBV18 and TRBJ2-7, with TRBD1 matching 8 bases. V lost 3 bases to trimming and J lost 4 bases; unmatched junction nucleotides: 5. The germline gives CDR1 KGHSH, CDR2 LQKENI. The CDR3 spans 14 residues. CDR3 bases: TGTGCCAGCTCACCGACAGGGGACAATTACGAGCAGTACTTC. This codes for CASSPTGDNYEQYF. Full variable domain (missing parts from reference TRBV18 and TRBJ2-7): NAGVMQNPRHLVRRRGQEARLRCSPMKGHSHVYWYRQLPEEGLKFMVYLQKENIIDESGMPKERFSAEFPKEGPSILRIQQVVRGDSAAYFCASSPTGDNYEQYFGPGTRLTVT.

This chain links TRBV27 with TRBJ2-3; D not certain. The germline V gene has CDR1 MNHEY and CDR2 SMNVEV (reference sequence). This CDR3 has 14 amino acids. Between the trimmed V and J ends, which lost 8 bases and 7 bases, there was a span of 19 bases. In DNA, the CDR3 is TGTGCCAGCGGAGCCTCACGAGTCCCAAATACGCAGTATTTT. Protein sequence: CASGASRVPNTQYF.

This clonotype has more than one count but fewer than ten. The V gene is TRBV3-1, the J gene TRBJ2-1, with 9 nucleotides matching TRBD2. CDR1 and CDR2 (germline): LGHDT, YNNKEL (reference sequence). The CDR3 length is 16 residues. J gave up 0 bases and V 4 bases, and 4 bases lay outside the gene matches. This CDR3 reads CASSLQAGGSYNEQFF. CDR3 bases: TGTGCCAGCAGCCTCCAAGCGGGGGGCTCCTACAATGAGCAGTTCTTC.

This clonotype was counted between two and nine times. The chain joins TRBV7-3 to TRBJ1-1, with no clear D. This CDR3 region has 14 residues. The V and J ends lost 5 bases and 7 bases respectively, with 17 bases between them. CDR1 and CDR2 (germline): SGHTA, FQGTGA. The DNA of the CDR3 is TGTGCCAGCAGCCCCGTTGGTGGGTCTCATGAAGCTTTCTTT. Protein product: CASSPVGGSHEAFF.